This T cell receptor beta chain was obtained from a study of shared clonotypes between healthy human individuals. Study-level background: There were three CD4 naive, three CD4 memory, two CD8 naive and one CD8 memory plates per donor.

Here immunoSEQ multiplex PCR was the method, and the copy in TCRdb shows in-frame clones only, minus some. The data contain approximately 2,000,000 clones, around 92% of them seen just once; the ten biggest clones take up 0.37%. Germline V gene sequence: CDR1 SGHRS, CDR2 YFSETQ. The CDR3 has 17 residues. After removal of 5 bases from V and 0 bases from J, the junction contained 5 bases not matched to a gene. Study-wide results and limits: Lower generation probabilities were found for non-shared clonotypes than for those shared by all four donors. Enrolling few donors narrowed the genetic and exposure-history diversity that was represented.

In this sample, this clone turned up once. What it binds is not known. The receptor comes from a man aged 18 to 35 in good health. Some clones in this sample may be carry-over from other donors' samples. The genes are TRBV5-1 and TRBJ2-6; 10 nucleotides agree with TRBD1. The material sequenced was naive CD4+ T cells from PBMCs. Stated subset: CD45RA+ positively selected. The CDR3 region is CASRPDRGLSGANVLTF. DNA of the CDR3: TGCGCCAGCAGACCCGACAGGGGGCTCTCTGGGGCCAACGTCCTGACTTTC.